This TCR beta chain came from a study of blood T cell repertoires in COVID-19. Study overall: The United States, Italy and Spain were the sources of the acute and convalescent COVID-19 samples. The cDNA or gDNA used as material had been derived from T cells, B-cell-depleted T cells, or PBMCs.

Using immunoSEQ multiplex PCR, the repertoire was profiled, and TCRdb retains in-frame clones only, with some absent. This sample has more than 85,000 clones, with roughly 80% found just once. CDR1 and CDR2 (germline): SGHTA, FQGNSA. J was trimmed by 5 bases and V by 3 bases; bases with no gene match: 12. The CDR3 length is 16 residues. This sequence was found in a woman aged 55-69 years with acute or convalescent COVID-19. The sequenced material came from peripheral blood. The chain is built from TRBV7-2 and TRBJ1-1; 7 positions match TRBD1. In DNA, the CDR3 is TGTGCCAGCAGCTTCTCCGAGACAGGGTCGGGGACTGAAGCTTTCTTT. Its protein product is CASSFSETGSGTEAFF.